This T cell receptor (beta chain) was profiled in a study of Tregs in tolerant kidney transplant recipients. Study-wide points: Some patients' samples used different primers over time, so nucleotide sequences weren't comparable. Biological reproducibility was not directly addressed in this study.

Comment on this clone: Its antigen is still unknown.

Profiled with immunoSEQ multiplex PCR; TCRdb holds only in-frame clones, not every one. Among 100,000 or so clones, approximately 94% were seen once, and the ten largest hold roughly 1.7%. Germline V gene sequence: CDR1 KGHSH, CDR2 LQKENI. The CDR3 has 16 residues. After removal of 0 bases from V and 1 base from J, the junction contained 4 bases not matched to a gene. Recipients received nonmyeloablative bone marrow transplants from related graft donors, with transient mixed chimerism. Unstimulated Tregs (CD4+CD25+CD127-) and CD4+CD25- non-Tregs were sorted from PBMCs. The gene calls are TRBV18 and TRBJ2-3; TRBD2 agrees at 7 bases. The sample was CD4+ T cells from blood (PBMCs), taken 12 months after the transplant. The TCR was taken from a human patient who received a combined kidney and bone marrow transplant. Some T cells here may be from the graft donor. The CDR3 here is CASSPPTGGGTDTQYF. CDR3 in DNA: TGTGCCAGCTCACCACCGACGGGAGGCGGCACAGATACGCAGTATTTT.